A single sample gave rise to the 22 T cell receptor beta chains below, sequenced in a study of cytomegalovirus exposure and HLA in healthy donors. PCR primers comprised 60 Vbeta and 13 Jbeta primers. Using immunoSEQ multiplex PCR, the repertoire was profiled, and TCRdb retains in-frame clones only, with some absent. The repertoire has approximately 170,000 clones, roughly 79% of them found once; the top ten carry about 7.9%. Sequencing used PBMCs. The receptors were sampled from a male donor in good health and CMV-seropositive.

J is TRBJ1-1 and V is TRBV2; D gene ambiguous. V shed 6 bases and J shed 0 bases, with 14 bases lying between them. The CDR3 runs 15 residues. Germline V gene data show CDR1 as SNHLY and CDR2 as FYNNEI. CDR3 DNA: TGTGCCAGCAGCCTGGAGGACGGAATGAACACTGAAGCTTTCTTT. This translates into CASSLEDGMNTEAFF.

The chain employs TRBV5-1 and TRBJ1-1; tentative D call: TRBD1 (5 bases). This CDR3 has 14 amino acids. Trimming stripped 1 base from V and 1 base from J, with 8 bases between. Looked up from germline, CDR1 is SGHRS and CDR2 is YFSETQ. The CDR3 bases are TGCGCCAGCAGCTTGACAGGAAAGAACACTGAAGCTTTCTTT. It translates to CASSLTGKNTEAFF.

The chain is built from TRBV27 and TRBJ2-7; D is perhaps TRBD1 (6 bases). V was trimmed by 3 bases and J by 5 bases, leaving 17 bases between them. The germline V gene encodes CDR1 MNHEY and CDR2 SMNVEV (reference sequence). CDR3 size: 15 residues. The DNA for the CDR3 is TGTGCCAGCAGTTTCCTCAACCGGGACATAGACGAGCAGTACTTC. Protein sequence: CASSFLNRDIDEQYF.

The chain couples TRBV4-3 to TRBJ1-1; 7 bases match TRBD1. The CDR3 has 15 residues. The V segment lost 2 bases and the J segment 3 bases; nucleotides outside the gene matches: 6. Per germline, CDR1 LGHNA and CDR2 YSLEER. The CDR3 region is CASSQQTGRDTEAFF. CDR3 nucleotide sequence: TGCGCCAGCAGCCAACAGACAGGGCGGGACACTGAAGCTTTCTTT.

This chain joins TRBV7-2 and TRBJ2-5, with D perhaps TRBD2 (5 bases). The end of the DNA fits TRBJ2-7 better, so the J call may be wrong. Germline V gene data show CDR1 as SGHTA and CDR2 as FQGNSA. The CDR3 runs to 14 residues. In nucleotides, the CDR3 is TGTGCCAGCAGCCGAGACGGGGTTTATTACGAGCAGTACTTC. This gives the protein CASSRDGVYYEQYF.

The chain uses TRBV5-1 and TRBJ1-1, with 7 bases that match TRBD1. CDR1 and CDR2 from the germline V gene are SGHRS and YFSETQ. Germline trimming cut 5 bases from V and 0 bases from J; bases unmatched to any gene: 1. The CDR3 loop spans 13 amino acids. CDR3 region: CASSQGVNTEAFF. The CDR3 DNA reads as TGCGCCAGCAGTCAGGGGGTGAACACTGAAGCTTTCTTT.

Comments on this clone: A junction boundary mismatches the germline segment, possibly from a read error. The J gene is TRBJ1-2, the V gene TRBV7-9; D ambiguous. The CDR3 covers 12 residues. Looked up from germline, CDR1 is SEHNR and CDR2 is FQNEAQ (reference sequence). The CDR3 DNA sequence: TGTGCCAGCAGCTTAGATAAGAGAGCTTATGCTTTC. Translating it yields CASSLDKRAYAF.

The genes are TRBV9 and TRBJ2-1; TRBD2 agrees at 10 bases. J lost 2 bases, V lost 4 bases, and 9 bases had no gene match. The CDR3 has 17 residues. Germline loops: CDR1 SGDLS, CDR2 YYNGEE. CDR3 region: CASSLRERGGPYNEQFF. The CDR3 DNA reads as TGTGCCAGCAGCCTCCGGGAGCGGGGGGGCCCCTACAATGAGCAGTTCTTC. Full variable domain (outside the CDR3, taken from reference TRBV9 and TRBJ2-1): DSGVTQTPKHLITATGQRVTLRCSPRSGDLSVYWYQQSLDQGLQFLIQYYNGEERAKGNILERFSAQQFPDLHSELNLSSLELGDSALYFCASSLRERGGPYNEQFFGPGTRLTVL.

J is TRBJ1-2 and V is TRBV11-1; 7 nucleotides align to TRBD1. The V gene's germline CDR1 is SGHAT and CDR2 FQDESV (reference sequence). The CDR3 runs 12 residues. Trimming cost V 5 bases and J 6 bases; bases outside gene matches: 3. CDR3 in DNA: TGTGCCAGCAGCCCTGACAGGGATGGCTACACCTTC. The encoded protein is CASSPDRDGYTF.

The chain uses TRBV2 and TRBJ2-3; the D is unclear. The CDR3 extends over 14 amino acids. The V gene lost 4 bases and the J gene lost 0 bases, with 8 bases spanning the gap. Germline CDR1 is SNHLY and CDR2 is FYNNEI. The CDR3 loop reads CASSGLRSTDTQYF. The CDR3 DNA follows: TGTGCCAGCAGTGGACTTCGAAGCACAGATACGCAGTATTTT.

This clone appeared once. The CDR3 coding sequence is TGTGCCTGGAGAAGTCGGACTGAAGCTTTCTTT. As protein: CAWRSRTEAFF. This sequence joins TRBV30 and TRBJ1-1, with D hard to call. The V gene lost 3 bases and the J gene lost 5 bases, with 7 bases spanning the gap. The CDR3 extends over 11 amino acids. The germline V gene has CDR1 GTSNPN and CDR2 SVGIG (reference sequence). Using reference TRBV30 and TRBJ1-1 for the parts outside the CDR3, the full variable domain is SQTIHQWPATLVQPVGSPLSLECTVEGTSNPNLYWYRQAAGRGLQLLFYSVGIGQISSEVPQNLSASRPQDRQFILSSKKLLLSDSGFYLCAWRSRTEAFFGQGTRLTVV.

This clone has a handful of counts. The gene calls are TRBV6-1 and TRBJ2-7; TRBD2 agrees at 11 bases. This CDR3 is built from 16 residues. V shed 3 bases, J shed 2 bases, and the junction held 6 bases outside the gene matches. CDR1 and CDR2 (germline): MNHNS, SASEGT. CDR3 sequence: CASSDPGTSGPYEQYF. The CDR3 DNA reads TGTGCCAGCAGTGATCCCGGGACTAGCGGCCCCTACGAGCAGTACTTC.

The chain combines TRBV27 with TRBJ2-7; perhaps TRBD1 as D (5 bases). This CDR3 contains 9 residues. Germline values: CDR1 MNHEY, CDR2 SMNVEV (reference sequence). V gave up 9 bases and J gave up 11 bases, with 11 bases separating them. DNA of the CDR3: TGTGCCAGGACCAGGGCAAAGTACTTC. The encoded protein is CARTRAKYF.

The V and J genes are TRBV5-5 and TRBJ2-2, with a weak D call TRBD1 (5 bases). The V end lost 0 bases, the J end lost 3 bases, and 9 bases lay between the germline ends. The CDR3 has 15 residues. The germline V gene has CDR1 SGHKS and CDR2 YYEKEE (reference sequence). The CDR3 DNA reads TGTGCCAGCAGCTTGGTACAGGCCGACACCGGGGAGCTGTTTTTT. Its translation is CASSLVQADTGELFF.

This chain links TRBV9 with TRBJ2-2, with unresolved D. CDR3 length equals 13 residues. The germline V gene encodes CDR1 SGDLS and CDR2 YYNGEE. V was shortened by 0 bases and J by 6 bases, with 6 bases between the two germline ends. CDR3 bases: TGTGCCAGCAGCGTAGGCCTAGCCGGGGAGCTGTTTTTT. Translated: CASSVGLAGELFF.

This sequence joins TRBV6-5 and TRBJ2-1; 11 bases are a match to TRBD1. This CDR3 has 15 amino acids. In germline, CDR1 is MNHEY, CDR2 SVGAGI. The ends lost 2 bases at V and 6 bases at J; junction bases unmatched: 3. CDR3 loop: CASSYGQGAVNEQFF. CDR3 nucleotides: TGTGCCAGCAGTTACGGACAGGGGGCGGTCAATGAGCAGTTCTTC.

The chain links TRBV2 to TRBJ1-6, with a possible D match to TRBD1 (5 bases). CDR1 SNHLY and CDR2 FYNNEI come from the germline V gene. CDR3 size: 14 residues. V lost 6 bases and J 3 bases, leaving 9 bases between the germline ends. The CDR3 region is CASSGQIYNSPLHF. DNA of the CDR3: TGTGCCAGCAGCGGACAAATCTATAATTCACCCCTCCACTTT. The variable domain in full, completed from reference TRBV2 and TRBJ1-6, reads EPEVTQTPSHQVTQMGQEVILRCVPISNHLYFYWYRQILGQKVEFLVSFYNNEISEKSEIFDDQFSVERPDGSNFTLKIRSTKLEDSAMYFCASSGQIYNSPLHFGNGTRLTVT.

The chain is built from TRBV4-3 and TRBJ2-3, with D perhaps TRBD2 (6 bases). V shed 0 bases and J shed 8 bases, with 21 bases lying between them. There are 17 residues in the CDR3. From germline, CDR1 is LGHNA and CDR2 YSLEER. The CDR3 nucleotides are TGCGCCAGCAGCCAAGATATCGGAATAGCGGATCTCGGTACGCAGTATTTT. Translated, it gives CASSQDIGIADLGTQYF.

The rearrangement joins TRBV5-1 to TRBJ1-1, with a possible D match to TRBD1 (5 bases). Germline V gene data show CDR1 as SGHRS and CDR2 as YFSETQ. The CDR3 contains 17 residues. V dropped 0 bases and J dropped 7 bases, with 22 bases sitting between them. The CDR3 region is CASSLAGGTGAPDEAFF. Written as DNA, the CDR3 is TGCGCCAGCAGCTTGGCCGGGGGGACGGGAGCGCCGGATGAAGCTTTCTTT.

The rearrangement links TRBV6-4 to TRBJ2-1, with D hard to call. CDR3 size: 16 residues. Germline lookup yields CDR1 MRHNA and CDR2 SNTAGT. V lost 3 bases and J 2 bases, leaving 14 bases between the germline ends. The CDR3 coding sequence is TGTGCCAGCAGTGAAGGCGGCTGCGGCCCCTACAATGAGCAGTTCTTC. This sequence encodes CASSEGGCGPYNEQFF.

This clone was counted a single time. This CDR3 reads CASSLRQGTGELFF. In nucleotides, the CDR3 is TGCGCCAGCAGCCTACGACAGGGGACCGGGGAGCTGTTTTTT. The chain is built from TRBV4-1 and TRBJ2-2; 8 bases align to TRBD1. The CDR3 sequence is 14 residues long. V lost 4 bases, J lost 5 bases, and 3 bases stayed unmatched. In germline, CDR1 is MGHRA, CDR2 YSYEKL.

This clone was picked up a small number of times. The chain recombines TRBV6-1 with TRBJ1-5; a possible D gene is TRBD1 (5 bases). This CDR3 is built from 13 residues. CDR1 is MNHNS and CDR2 is SASEGT in the germline V gene. Trimming left V 7 bases short and J 6 bases short, with 13 bases between. CDR3 DNA sequence: TGTGCCAGCACCGGCAGGGAGGGTCAGCCCCAGCATTTT. Encoded protein: CASTGREGQPQHF.